These T cell receptor beta chains were read from a single sample in a study of PD-1 blockade in classical Hodgkin lymphoma. Sequencing was performed with immunoSEQ multiplex PCR; in TCRdb, only in-frame clones are kept and a portion is missing. The table records some 46,000 clones, around 82% of them present only once. This specimen was peripheral blood mononuclear cells (PBMCs), taken before the second cycle of nivolumab. The receptors derive from a human donor with classical Hodgkin lymphoma. The CDR3 runs from the conserved cysteine through the conserved F or W. The D gene is left open where the match is weak. Expanded clones get a size class; other rows say once, few or many, or leave the size out.

length	D	V	size	J	CDR3	DNA
16	NA	TRBV5-6	NA	TRBJ1-5	CASSLGPSGLNQPQHF	TGTGCCAGCAGCTTGGGCCCCTCGGGCCTGAATCAGCCCCAGCATTTT
16	NA	TRBV4-3	NA	TRBJ2-2	CASSQVRGHGTGELFF	TGCGCCAGCAGCCAAGTTCGGGGGCATGGGACCGGGGAGCTGTTTTTT
14	NA	TRBV27	NA	TRBJ2-5	CASTKTGRPETQYF	TGTGCCAGCACCAAGACCGGGCGTCCAGAGACCCAGTACTTC
14	NA	TRBV9	once	TRBJ2-3	CASSQEAYTDTQYF	TGTGCCAGCAGCCAAGAGGCGTACACAGATACGCAGTATTTT
14	TRBD1	TRBV6-6	NA	TRBJ1-5	CASSRQGGNQPQHF	TGTGCCAGCAGTAGACAGGGAGGCAATCAGCCCCAGCATTTT
16	TRBD2	TRBV27	NA	TRBJ2-2	CASSSLGREDTGELFF	TGTGCCAGCAGTTCCCTCGGGAGGGAGGACACCGGGGAGCTGTTTTTT
15	NA	TRBV5-1	NA	TRBJ2-5	CASSLAGLPKETQYF	TGCGCCAGCAGCTTGGCGGGACTGCCAAAGGAGACCCAGTACTTC
17	TRBD1	TRBV4-2	NA	TRBJ1-5	CASSQEGDRGQVQPQHF	TGTGCCAGCAGCCAAGAAGGGGACAGGGGGCAGGTCCAGCCCCAGCATTTT
14	TRBD1	TRBV6-5	NA	TRBJ1-6	CASSPTGMDSPLHF	TGTGCCAGCAGTCCGACAGGGATGGATTCACCCCTCCACTTT
15	NA	TRBV5-1	NA	TRBJ2-3	CASSLGEKFVDTQYF	TGCGCCAGCAGCTTGGGGGAAAAATTTGTGGATACGCAGTATTTT
18	TRBD1	TRBV5-4	NA	TRBJ1-2	CASSPALSDRLDNYGYTF	TGTGCCAGCAGCCCAGCCCTATCGGACAGGCTAGATAACTATGGCTACACCTTC
15	NA	TRBV18	NA	TRBJ2-5	CASSLGTRTEETQYF	TGTGCCAGCTCACTTGGGACCAGGACGGAAGAGACCCAGTACTTC
15	NA	TRBV7-2	few	TRBJ2-7	CASSLVGSPSYEQYF	TGTGCCAGCAGCTTAGTGGGCTCCCCCTCCTACGAGCAGTACTTC
12	NA	TRBV6-5	NA	TRBJ1-6	CASRTGGGPLHF	TGTGCCAGCAGAACAGGAGGAGGTCCCCTCCACTTT
14	NA	TRBV6-1	NA	TRBJ1-4	CASSETGYNEKLFF	TGTGCCAGCAGTGAGACAGGTTATAATGAAAAACTGTTTTTT
15	NA	TRBV27	NA	TRBJ2-1	CASSLLLPAYNEQFF	TGTGCCAGCAGTTTATTACTACCGGCGTACAATGAGCAGTTCTTC
14	NA	TRBV6-6	NA	TRBJ2-4	CASSYMQGGNIQYF	TGTGCCAGCAGTTATATGCAGGGGGGGAACATTCAGTACTTC
16	TRBD2	TRBV19	NA	TRBJ2-5	CASSSTSGLIQETQYF	TGTGCCAGTAGTTCGACTAGCGGGCTCATCCAAGAGACCCAGTACTTC
18	NA	TRBV28	once	TRBJ1-2	CASSSPGSIDRTLYGYTF	TGTGCCAGCAGTTCCCCCGGATCCATTGACAGGACCCTATATGGCTACACCTTC
13	NA	TRBV11-1	NA	TRBJ2-5	CASSQLGLETQYF	TGTGCCAGCAGCCAGCTAGGGCTGGAGACCCAGTACTTC
16	NA	TRBV19	NA	TRBJ2-5	CASSIRPVTQGETQYF	TGTGCCAGTAGTATTCGTCCGGTAACCCAAGGAGAGACCCAGTACTTC
15	NA	TRBV5-5	NA	TRBJ1-5	CASSPEGDKNQPQHF	TGTGCCAGCAGCCCGGAAGGGGACAAAAATCAGCCCCAGCATTTT
11	NA	TRBV20-1	NA	TRBJ1-2	CSAPRGYGYTF	TGCAGTGCTCCCCGGGGCTATGGCTACACCTTC
16	TRBD2	TRBV4-1	NA	TRBJ2-3	CASSQHVAGVADTQYF	TGCGCCAGCAGCCAACACGTAGCGGGAGTTGCAGATACGCAGTATTTT
18	TRBD2	TRBV19	NA	TRBJ2-1	CASRPLAGGLGSYNEQFF	TGTGCCAGTAGACCGCTAGCGGGAGGCCTCGGCTCCTACAATGAGCAGTTCTTC
18	NA	TRBV21-1	NA	TRBJ1-3	CASSKHSLLEPTGNTIYF	TGTGCCAGCAGCAAACACTCCCTTCTCGAACCAACTGGAAACACCATATATTTT
17	NA	TRBV19	once	TRBJ2-7	CASSSHLGRLSSYEQYF	TGTGCCAGTAGTAGCCACCTGGGACGGCTGAGCTCCTACGAGCAGTACTTC
16	NA	TRBV4-1	NA	TRBJ2-1	CASSQDSGTGYNEQFF	TGCGCCAGCAGCCAAGATTCCGGGACTGGATACAATGAGCAGTTCTTC
14	TRBD1	TRBV6-5	once	TRBJ2-1	CASRTAGTANEQFF	TGTGCCAGCAGAACCGCCGGGACAGCCAATGAGCAGTTCTTC
13	TRBD1	TRBV28	NA	TRBJ1-2	CASRGGQTYGYTF	TGTGCCAGCAGGGGGGGACAGACCTATGGCTACACCTTC
12	NA	TRBV19	NA	TRBJ2-7	CASSSDSYEQYF	TGTGCCAGTAGTTCAGACTCCTACGAGCAGTACTTC
16	NA	TRBV7-2	NA	TRBJ1-5	CASSLNGRDLGQPQHF	TGTGCCAGCAGCTTAAACGGCAGGGACTTAGGTCAGCCCCAGCATTTT
13	NA	TRBV9	few	TRBJ2-2	CASSLAVAGELFF	TGTGCCAGCAGCCTAGCTGTCGCCGGGGAGCTGTTTTTT